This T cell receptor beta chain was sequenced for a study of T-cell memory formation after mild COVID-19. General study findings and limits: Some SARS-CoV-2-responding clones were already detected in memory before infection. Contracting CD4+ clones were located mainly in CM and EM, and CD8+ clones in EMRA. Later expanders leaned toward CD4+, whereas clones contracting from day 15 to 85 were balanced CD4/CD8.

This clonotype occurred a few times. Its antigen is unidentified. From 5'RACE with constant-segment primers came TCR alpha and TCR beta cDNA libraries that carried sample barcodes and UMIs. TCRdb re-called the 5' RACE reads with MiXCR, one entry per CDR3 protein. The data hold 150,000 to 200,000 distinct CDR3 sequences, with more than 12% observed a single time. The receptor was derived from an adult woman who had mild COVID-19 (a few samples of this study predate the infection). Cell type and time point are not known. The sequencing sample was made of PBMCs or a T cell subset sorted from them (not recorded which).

The CDR3: CASSLLDRAISYEQYF. Written as DNA, the CDR3 is TGTGCCAGCAGCCTATTAGACAGGGCAATCTCCTACGAGCAGTACTTC. V gene TRBV7-8 combines with J gene TRBJ2-7, with 7 bases fitting TRBD1. The trim removed 5 bases at V and 0 bases at J, leaving 10 bases unmatched. This CDR3 has 16 amino acids. CDR1 SGHVS and CDR2 FQNEAQ come from the germline V gene.